This TCR beta chain was sequenced during a study of T-cell memory formation after mild COVID-19. Trimming took 1 base from V and 0 from J, leaving 10 bases between them. CDR1 is MGHRA and CDR2 is YSYEKL in the germline V gene. The CDR3 consists of 15 residues. This clonotype was observed a few times. 5'RACE primed at constant segments yielded TCR alpha and TCR beta cDNA libraries bearing sample barcodes and UMIs. MiXCR, applied by TCRdb to the 5' RACE reads, yields one record per CDR3 protein. The repertoire holds approximately 390,000 distinct CDR3 sequences, with approximately 15% as singletons. The clonotype was recovered from a man aged 18-30 years who had mild COVID-19 (a few samples of this study predate the infection). Cell type and time point are not known. The material sequenced was PBMCs or a T cell subset sorted from them (not recorded which). The J gene is TRBJ2-7, the V gene TRBV4-1; unclear D gene. As DNA, the CDR3 is TGCGCCAGCAGCCAAGTATACCGGACCTCCTACGAGCAGTACTTC. This encodes CASSQVYRTSYEQYF.